These 10 T cell receptor beta chains share one sample of origin, sequenced in a study of cytomegalovirus exposure and HLA in healthy donors. PCR amplification relied on 60 Vbeta primers (plus 13 Jbeta primers). Assay: immunoSEQ multiplex PCR; the TCRdb copy retains only in-frame clones and omits some. The data contain about 170,000 clones, roughly four fifths of them seen just once; the ten biggest clones take up 2% to 2.5%. The material sequenced was PBMCs. Source of these receptors: a woman younger than 45 in good health and CMV-seropositive.

The chain employs TRBV10-3 and TRBJ1-2; 12 bases agree with TRBD1. This CDR3 region has 15 residues. The V segment lost 10 bases and the J segment 4 bases; nucleotides outside the gene matches: 10. Germline assignment: CDR1 ENHRY and CDR2 SYGVKD. The CDR3 DNA reads TGTGCCAGTGACCCGGGACAGGGGGCTCGCTATGGCTACACCTTC. Its translation is CASDPGQGARYGYTF.

The V call is TRBV30, the J call TRBJ2-3, with D tentatively TRBD2 (5 bases). The CDR3 extends over 13 amino acids. Germline CDR1 is GTSNPN and CDR2 is SVGIG (reference sequence). With 3 bases removed from V and 5 bases from J, the gap between germline ends came to 12 bases. The CDR3, as DNA: TGTGCCTGGAGGTTCTGGACTGGAGATACGCAGTATTTT. As protein: CAWRFWTGDTQYF.

This clone occurred a few times. DNA of the CDR3: TGTGCCAGTAGTCAAAGTCCTCAGGGGCCTATTTATGGCTACACCTTC. It codes for CASSQSPQGPIYGYTF. The chain links TRBV19 to TRBJ1-2; maybe TRBD1 (6 bases). V lost 5 bases, J lost 5 bases, and 21 bases lay in between. The length of the CDR3 is 16 residues. CDR1 and CDR2 (germline): LNHDA, SQIVND (reference sequence). Variable domain in full (rest from reference TRBV19 and TRBJ1-2): DGGITQSPKYLFRKEGQNVTLSCEQNLNHDAMYWYRQDPGQGLRLIYYSQIVNDFQKGDIAEGYSVSREKKESFPLTVTSAQKNPTAFYLCASSQSPQGPIYGYTFGSGTRLTVV.

Only a few counts were recorded for this clone. The genes are TRBV5-6 and TRBJ2-7; 7 bases are a match to TRBD1. Germline V CDR1 and CDR2: SGHDT, YYEEEE. The CDR3 extends over 13 amino acids. The ends lost 0 bases at V and 4 bases at J; junction bases unmatched: 1. This CDR3 is CASSLGGQYEQYF. The CDR3 coding sequence is TGTGCCAGCAGCTTGGGGGGACAGTACGAGCAGTACTTC.

The chain is built from TRBV7-9 and TRBJ2-1, with D possibly matching TRBD1 (5 bases). Germline CDR1 SEHNR, CDR2 FQNEAQ (reference sequence). The length of the CDR3 is 13 residues. V lost 1 base to trimming and J lost 13 bases, with 14 bases between them. The CDR3 DNA reads TGTGCCAGCAGCTTAGAGGGCGACCGGACACAGTTCTTC. Amino acids: CASSLEGDRTQFF. The full variable domain, its missing parts supplied by reference TRBV7-9 and TRBJ2-1, is DTGVSQNPRHKITKRGQNVTFRCDPISEHNRLYWYRQTLGQGPEFLTYFQNEAQLEKSRLLSDRFSAERPKGSFSTLEIQRTEQGDSAMYLCASSLEGDRTQFFGPGTRLTVL.

V gene TRBV10-1 combines with J gene TRBJ2-1, with 8 bases that match TRBD2. Losses at the gene ends were 2 bases for V and 2 bases for J; bases not matched to a gene: 2. The CDR3 length is 15 residues. CDR1 and CDR2 (germline): WNHNN, SYGVQD (reference sequence). The CDR3 spells CASSETSGTYNEQFF. CDR3 in DNA: TGCGCCAGCAGTGAGACTAGCGGAACCTACAATGAGCAGTTCTTC.

V gene TRBV7-2 combines with J gene TRBJ2-7, with D possibly TRBD1 on 5 matching bases. V shed 1 base and J shed 2 bases, with 6 bases lying between them. This CDR3 is 13 amino acids long. CDR1 and CDR2 from the germline V gene are SGHTA and FQGNSA. The CDR3: CASSLGRAYEQYF. The CDR3 DNA reads as TGTGCCAGCAGCTTAGGCAGGGCCTACGAGCAGTACTTC.

This sequence joins TRBV15 and TRBJ2-1; 7 nucleotides align to TRBD2. Germline V CDR1 and CDR2: LNHNV, YYDKDF (reference sequence). V was pared by 1 base and J by 5 bases, with 11 bases of the junction left unmatched. There are 17 residues in the CDR3. The CDR3 reads CATSRVLIAGVDNEQFF. For the CDR3, the DNA is TGTGCCACCAGCAGAGTTTTGATTGCGGGAGTCGACAATGAGCAGTTCTTC.

V usage is TRBV27 and J usage is TRBJ1-6; D call uncertain. The V and J ends lost 0 bases and 4 bases respectively, with 7 bases between them. CDR1 is MNHEY, CDR2 SMNVEV, per germline (reference sequence). This CDR3 has 15 residues. The CDR3, as DNA: TGTGCCAGCAGTTTATCGGGGAGATATAATTCACCCCTCCACTTT. Protein: CASSLSGRYNSPLHF.

The chain has TRBV5-1 and TRBJ1-1, with unresolved D. Looked up from germline, CDR1 is SGHRS and CDR2 is YFSETQ. With 2 bases removed from V and 1 base from J, the gap between germline ends came to 9 bases. The CDR3 has 14 residues. The CDR3 sequence is CASSFSPQNTEAFF. The CDR3 DNA sequence: TGCGCCAGCAGCTTTAGTCCCCAGAACACTGAAGCTTTCTTT.